This T cell receptor (beta chain) came from a study of blood T cell repertoires in COVID-19. Study as a whole: T cells, B-cell-depleted T cells, or PBMCs provided the cDNA or gDNA that served as material.

Per germline, CDR1 PRHDT and CDR2 FYEKMQ (reference sequence). V lost 2 bases and J lost 8, with 13 bases in between. The CDR3 loop spans 14 amino acids. The repertoire was sequenced with immunoSEQ multiplex PCR; TCRdb's copy has only in-frame clones and lacks some. The table lists 200,000 or so clones, about nine tenths of them singletons, with about 4% in the top ten. Input material: PBMCs or T cells enriched from blood (not recorded which). V and J are TRBV13 and TRBJ2-1, with D perhaps matching TRBD2 (5 bases). This clonotype was obtained from a middle-aged woman with acute COVID-19. Here the CDR3 reads CASSLPPYGDEQFF. The CDR3 region has the DNA TGTGCCAGCAGCTTACCCCCATACGGGGATGAGCAGTTCTTC.